Shown below are 29 T cell receptor beta chains from a single sample sequenced in a study of regulatory T cells in long-lasting Graves disease. Time point described: newly diagnosed GD, antithyroid drugs for less than 3 months. The TCR library was made from RNA extracted from PBMCs. For TCR beta, libraries came from iRepertoire HTBI primers and Arm-PCR of CDR3 regions. TCRdb reanalysed the multiplex PCR reads using MiXCR and keeps one entry per CDR3 protein. The data show roughly 350,000 distinct CDR3 sequences, about 17% seen once. The data were also submitted as part of a second study, on T cells in Graves' hyperthyroidism and ophthalmopathy.

Sample: peripheral blood mononuclear cells (PBMCs), taken at new diagnosis, from a patient treated with antithyroid drugs. The source of these receptors is a woman between 18 and 30 years old with Graves disease.

This clonotype appeared many times. The chain couples TRBV20-1 to TRBJ2-7; D is ambiguous. CDR1 DFQATT and CDR2 SNEGSKA come from the germline V gene (reference sequence). CDR3 length equals 11 residues. Trimming removed 6 bases at V and 7 bases at J, with 13 bases between. The CDR3 sequence: CSANDIGEQYF. The CDR3 nucleotides read TGCAGTGCCAACGACATTGGGGAGCAGTACTTC.

This clonotype was seen repeatedly, ten times or more. The junction shows a germline mismatch at one end, possibly a read error. The chain recombines TRBV4-1 with TRBJ2-1; 11 nucleotides align to TRBD2. The V gene's germline CDR1 is MGHRA and CDR2 YSYEKL. This CDR3 region has 18 residues. CDR3 nucleotides: TGTGCCAGCAGCCAAGACCGGGGGACTAGCGGCTCCTACAATGAGCAGTTCTTC. The encoded protein is CASSQDRGTSGSYNEQFF.

In its sample, this clonotype was seen once. One junction end does not reproduce the germline sequence, and a read error may be involved. The chain employs TRBV2 and TRBJ1-2; 8 positions agree with TRBD1. The CDR3 runs 13 residues. From germline, CDR1 is SNHLY and CDR2 FYNNEI. CDR3 coding DNA: TGTGCCGGCAGGACAGGGCCCAACTATGGCTACACCTTC. Its translation is CAGRTGPNYGYTF.

This clonotype was counted at least ten times. The chain employs TRBV13 and TRBJ2-7; 10 positions match TRBD1. J was trimmed by 5 bases and V by 4 bases; bases with no gene match: 11. CDR1 and CDR2 (germline): PRHDT, FYEKMQ (reference sequence). This CDR3 is built from 16 residues. CDR3 sequence (DNA): TGTGCCAGCAGCTCCGGGACAGGGGTTACTAGGAACGAGCAGTACTTC. Encoded protein: CASSSGTGVTRNEQYF. Combining the CDR3 with reference TRBV13 and TRBJ2-7 gives the whole variable domain AAGVIQSPRHLIKEKRETATLKCYPIPRHDTVYWYQQGPGQDPQFLISFYEKMQSDKGSIPDRFSAQQFSDYHSELNMSSLELGDSALYFCASSSGTGVTRNEQYFGPGTRLTVT.

This clonotype has a count of ten or more. V is TRBV5-1 and J is TRBJ2-1, with 7 bases aligning to TRBD2. The V gene end was trimmed by 4 bases and the J gene end by 7 bases; junction bases not matched to a gene: 14. CDR1 is SGHRS, CDR2 YFSETQ, per germline. The CDR3 runs 16 residues. CDR3 nucleotides: TGCGCCAGCAGCCAAGAACCTCTAGCGGAATGGAATGAGCAGTTCTTC. Translating gives CASSQEPLAEWNEQFF.

This clonotype was seen ten or more times. V gene TRBV14 combines with J gene TRBJ2-4, with D possibly TRBD2 on 5 matching bases. Deletions cut 6 bases from V and 6 bases from J, with 24 bases between. Germline V gene lookup returns CDR1 SGHDN and CDR2 FVKESK. The CDR3 sequence is 17 residues long. The CDR3: CASSLGNGLLTSNIQYF. The CDR3 bases are TGTGCCAGCAGTCTCGGGAACGGATTACTAACGTCAAACATTCAGTACTTC.

This clonotype was counted many times. This rearrangement joins TRBV30 to TRBJ1-4; tentative D call: TRBD1 (5 bases). CDR1 and CDR2 (germline): GTSNPN, SVGIG (reference sequence). The CDR3 sequence is 14 residues long. The ends were cut back, 5 bases at V and 4 bases at J, with 14 bases in the middle. CDR3 nucleotides: TGTGCCTGGGGACGGGGGAGCGGTAATGAAAAACTGTTTTTT. Translated: CAWGRGSGNEKLFF.

This clonotype was observed many times. The chain links TRBV7-9 to TRBJ2-7; 7 positions match TRBD1. Germline CDR1 SEHNR, CDR2 FQNEAQ (reference sequence). Losses at the gene ends were 4 bases for V and 3 bases for J; bases not matched to a gene: 6. The CDR3 is 14 amino acids. In nucleotides, the CDR3 is TGTGCCAGCAGCTCCGGACAGGCGAACTACGAGCAGTACTTC. Protein sequence: CASSSGQANYEQYF.

This clonotype was found many times. V usage is TRBV7-8 and J usage is TRBJ2-3, with D maybe TRBD2 (5 bases). The germline V and J ends were trimmed by 5 bases and 1 base, with 10 bases remaining between them. The length of the CDR3 is 14 residues. Germline CDR1 reads SGHVS; CDR2 reads FQNEAQ. In DNA, the CDR3 is TGTGCCAGCAGCCGGGGATCAGGCACAGATACGCAGTATTTT. It encodes CASSRGSGTDTQYF.

This clonotype has at least ten counts. The chain links TRBV5-1 to TRBJ2-2; 8 bases map to TRBD2. The CDR3 covers 16 residues. V dropped 0 bases and J dropped 5; count of bases not matched to a gene: 6. Germline CDR1 is SGHRS and CDR2 is YFSETQ. The CDR3 reads CASSLAPGGQTGELFF. CDR3 nucleotides: TGCGCCAGCAGCTTGGCTCCGGGGGGGCAGACCGGGGAGCTGTTTTTT.

This clonotype was seen many times. The gene calls are TRBV12-3 or TRBV12-4 and TRBJ2-2; D might be TRBD1 or TRBD2, each matching 7 bases. V lost 6 bases and J 5 bases, leaving 19 bases between the germline ends. The CDR3 runs 16 residues. CDR3 sequence: CASRATGRGMTGELFF. The CDR3 coding sequence is TGTGCCAGCAGAGCGACAGGGAGGGGGATGACCGGGGAGCTGTTTTTT.

This clonotype has ten or more counts. At one end, the junction sequence differs from germline, possibly due to a read error. This chain connects TRBV10-1 to TRBJ2-2; 8 nucleotides line up with TRBD2. The CDR3 sequence is 14 residues long. Germline-derived CDR1 and CDR2 are WNHNN and SYGVQD (reference sequence). CDR3 in DNA: TGTGCCAGCAGTCGGGGGGGGAACACCGGGGAGCTGTTTTTT. Translation gives CASSRGGNTGELFF.

The chain combines TRBV11-2 with TRBJ2-2; D is unclear. Germline CDR1 and CDR2: SGHAT and FQNNGV. Between the trimmed V and J ends, which lost 7 bases and 0 bases, there was a span of 15 bases. This CDR3 is 16 amino acids long. The CDR3 nucleotides are TGTGCCAGCAAAACACCCCTGGGTGCGAACACCGGGGAGCTGTTTTTT. It encodes CASKTPLGANTGELFF. Full variable domain (missing parts from reference TRBV11-2 and TRBJ2-2): EAGVAQSPRYKIIEKRQSVAFWCNPISGHATLYWYQQILGQGPKLLIQFQNNGVVDDSQLPKDRFSAERLKGVDSTLKIQPAKLEDSAVYLCASKTPLGANTGELFFGEGSRLTVL.

This clonotype was detected ten times or more. V and J are TRBV7-2 and TRBJ1-5; perhaps TRBD1 as D (6 bases). CDR3 length: 16 residues. Germline assignment: CDR1 SGHTA and CDR2 FQGNSA. V was pared by 4 bases and J by 0 bases, with 13 bases between. CDR3 residues: CASSSVGGYSNQPQHF. DNA of the CDR3: TGTGCCAGCAGCTCGGTGGGGGGCTATAGCAATCAGCCCCAGCATTTT.

In its sample, this clonotype was seen many times. The chain is built from TRBV28 and TRBJ1-2; the match to TRBD1 covers 7 bases. Germline values: CDR1 MDHEN, CDR2 SYDVKM. CDR3 size: 15 residues. Trimming at V came to 5 bases and at J to 5 bases, leaving 11 bases not matched to a gene. CDR3 bases: TGTGCCAGCAGTGTATCCAGGGGGACGGGGTATGGCTACACCTTC. The encoded protein is CASSVSRGTGYGYTF.

This clonotype was seen at least ten times. The chain carries TRBV30 and TRBJ2-2; TRBD1 is a possible D gene (5 bases). Germline lookup yields CDR1 GTSNPN and CDR2 SVGIG (reference sequence). Trimming took 2 bases from V and 5 from J, leaving 9 bases between them. This CDR3 has 13 residues. The CDR3 DNA sequence: TGTGCCTGGAGTCAGGGAACGACCGGGGAGCTGTTTTTT. It translates to CAWSQGTTGELFF.

This clonotype showed up many times. V and J are TRBV20-1 and TRBJ2-3; 13 bases line up with TRBD2. CDR3 length equals 15 residues. CDR1 is DFQATT, CDR2 SNEGSKA, per germline (reference sequence). V was clipped by 3 bases and J by 3 bases; unmatched bases: 3. For the CDR3, the DNA is TGCAGTGCTAGCGGACTAGCGGGGGAAACAGATACGCAGTATTTT. Translated: CSASGLAGETDTQYF.

This clonotype was detected a few times. At one boundary the junction diverges from the germline segment, which might be a read error. The chain joins TRBV5-6 to TRBJ1-2; D not resolved. The germline V gene encodes CDR1 SGHDT and CDR2 YYEEEE. This CDR3 contains 13 residues. CDR3 loop: CASNLRQAYGYTF. The CDR3 DNA reads TGTGCCAGCAACTTGAGGCAGGCCTATGGCTACACCTTC.

V is TRBV6-2 or TRBV6-3 and J is TRBJ2-4, with D possibly TRBD2 on 7 matching bases. Germline loops: CDR1 MNHEY, CDR2 SVGEGT. CDR3 length: 18 amino acids. V lost 6 bases, J lost 2 bases, and 23 bases lay in between. In DNA, the CDR3 is TGTGCCAGCAGACCAACACTTGGCCGGGGGGCGACCAAAAACATTCAGTACTTC. It translates to CASRPTLGRGATKNIQYF.

This clonotype has ten or more counts. The chain carries TRBV3-1 and TRBJ2-7; D gene ambiguous. Germline V CDR1 and CDR2: LGHDT, YNNKEL (reference sequence). This CDR3 has 14 amino acids. Trimming left V 2 bases short and J 3 bases short, with 11 bases between. CDR3 region: CASSQFRSLYEQYF. The CDR3, as DNA: TGTGCCAGCAGCCAATTCAGAAGTCTCTACGAGCAGTACTTC.

The chain recombines TRBV19 with TRBJ2-5; D is ambiguous. Trimming pared 3 bases from V and 4 bases from J, leaving 12 bases between. The CDR3 totals 14 residues. Germline V gene data show CDR1 as LNHDA and CDR2 as SQIVND (reference sequence). The CDR3 region is CASSIGQVRETQYF. CDR3 sequence (DNA): TGTGCCAGTAGTATCGGCCAGGTTAGAGAGACCCAGTACTTC.

Concerning this clonotype: A much larger clone lies one base from this, so it may be a read error. The missing conserved phenylalanine or tryptophan at the end of this CDR3 makes a read error likely. J is TRBJ1-1 and V is TRBV10-3, with 12 nucleotides matching TRBD1. Trimming took 10 bases from V and 0 from J; bases not matched to a gene: 9. Germline V gives CDR1 ENHRY, CDR2 SYGVKD. The CDR3 has 16 residues. The CDR3 protein is CASSPGTGGMNTEAFS. CDR3 sequence (DNA): TGTGCCAGCAGCCCCGGGACAGGGGGCATGAACACTGAAGCTTTCTCT.

This sequence joins TRBV6-2 or TRBV6-3 and TRBJ2-3; 13 bases are a match to TRBD2. V shed 6 bases, J shed 5 bases, and the junction held 8 bases outside the gene matches. The germline CDR1 and CDR2 sequences are MNHEY and SVGEGT. The CDR3 extends over 16 amino acids. The chain's CDR3 is CASSQTSGRAEDTQYF. DNA of the CDR3: TGTGCCAGCAGCCAAACTAGCGGGAGGGCCGAAGATACGCAGTATTTT.

As regards this clonotype: A much bigger clone sits one base away, suggesting this may be a read error. The J gene is TRBJ1-1, the V gene TRBV3-1; D is unresolved. CDR3 length: 14 residues. The germline gives CDR1 LGHDT, CDR2 YNNKEL (reference sequence). The CDR3 coding sequence is TGTACCAGCAGCCCCTTACTGGCAAACACTGAAGCTTTCTTT. Translating gives CTSSPLLANTEAFF.

As concerns this clonotype: A much larger clone lies one base from this, so it may be a read error. V gene TRBV20-1 combines with J gene TRBJ1-6; D unclear. The CDR3 is 12 residues long. From germline, CDR1 is DFQATT and CDR2 SNEGSKA (reference sequence). This chain's CDR3 is CGASARNSPLHF. The CDR3 DNA follows: TGCGGTGCTAGTGCTAGAAATTCACCCCTCCACTTT.

The V gene is TRBV6-2 or TRBV6-3, the J gene TRBJ2-5, with D perhaps matching TRBD2 (7 bases). Trimming took 0 bases from V and 5 from J, leaving 16 bases between them. Germline assignment: CDR1 MNHEY and CDR2 SVGEGT. CDR3 length equals 16 residues. CDR3 coding DNA: TGTGCCAGCAGTTACTCCCTGGGGGGGGGCCAGGAGACCCAGTACTTC. As protein: CASSYSLGGGQETQYF.

This clonotype has ten or more counts. The chain combines TRBV28 with TRBJ1-2, with D perhaps TRBD1 (5 bases). V dropped 7 bases and J dropped 0 bases, with 12 bases sitting between them. The V gene's germline CDR1 is MDHEN and CDR2 SYDVKM. This CDR3 region has 14 residues. The CDR3 loop is CASNTKGTNYGYTF. Here the CDR3 DNA reads TGTGCCAGCAACACCAAGGGGACTAACTATGGCTACACCTTC.

The V gene is TRBV19, the J gene TRBJ2-3; D gene uncertain. This CDR3 spans 13 amino acids. V lost 10 bases and J 1 base, leaving 12 bases between the germline ends. Germline V CDR1 and CDR2: LNHDA, SQIVND (reference sequence). The CDR3 is CATNQYRTDTQYF. CDR3 coding DNA: TGTGCCACCAACCAATACCGCACAGATACGCAGTATTTT.

Ten or more counts support this clonotype. The V gene is TRBV30, the J gene TRBJ1-1; weak D call: TRBD1 (6 bases). The CDR3 runs 13 residues. Trimming stripped 4 bases from V and 3 bases from J, with 12 bases between. Germline V lookup: CDR1 GTSNPN, CDR2 SVGIG (reference sequence). The CDR3 DNA sequence: TGTGCCTGGACCGACAGGTTGGACACTGAAGCTTTCTTT. Translation: CAWTDRLDTEAFF.